This T cell receptor beta chain was sequenced during a study of Graves' ophthalmopathy and Graves' hyperthyroidism (dated by TCRdb to 2017 to 2018). For context, the study as a whole: Peripheral blood was collected at initial diagnosis, prior to any treatment. To tell Graves' ophthalmopathy apart from Graves' hyperthyroidism, and to predict which patients would progress to ophthalmopathy, the study relied on TCR beta repertoire signatures. In total, approximately 130 blood samples were TCR-sequenced: 43 ophthalmopathy, approximately 75 hyperthyroidism and roughly 17 hyperthyroidism-to-ophthalmopathy patients. To explore V-J signatures that separate ophthalmopathy from hyperthyroidism, a discovery set of about 98 patients was enrolled, consisting of 40 to 45 with ophthalmopathy and approximately 57 with stable hyperthyroidism. For independent validation, a separate cohort was made up of 18 hyperthyroidism patients plus 17 patients who later progressed from hyperthyroidism to ophthalmopathy. T-cell repertoires of thyroid tissue and blood were compared in about 6 hyperthyroidism patients. Once sampling was done, hyperthyroidism patients were given methimazole at a starting dose of 30 mg daily, while ophthalmopathy patients were given high-dose intravenous methylprednisolone.

Study-wide conclusions, independent of this receptor: In validation, the model predicted ophthalmopathy progression with less than 71% sensitivity and around 72% specificity; around twelve predicted patients were CT-confirmed with GO in a median of approximately 6.5 months. The 13-signature model separated ophthalmopathy from stable hyperthyroidism with 85% to 90% sensitivity and around 84% specificity in cross-validation, and 80%/75% in the test set. Sample size was not predetermined statistically, and investigators were not blinded to group allocation. Among expanded thyroid clonotypes with frequency above 0.001, most also showed up in blood, which suggests that blood repertoires may reflect the thyroid immune response.

This clonotype has more than one count but fewer than ten. Its antigen has not been determined. Per-base quality was not reported, and no clone a single base away is much larger than it. Including the terminal cysteine and phenylalanine, the CDR3 comprises 17 residues. The retained sequence is limited to the CDR3, 51 bases, with the frame set at the first base. The germline V gene (reference sequence) provides CDR1 DFQATT and CDR2 SNEGSKA. Trimming removed 3 bases from V and 0 bases from J; the gene matches leave 13 bases unexplained. For repertoire sequencing, TCR beta CDR3 regions were amplified from RNA transcripts. The first round was an RT-PCR using HTBI primers with the Qiagen OneStep RT-PCR kit, and this first round was followed by a second-round multiplex PCR, then size selection and purification. Libraries were sequenced on an Illumina HiSeq2000 using paired-end 100 bp reads. Per the original workflow: Reads were processed with SOAPnuke, discarding reads with adapters, uncalled bases, mean Phred below 15, or no exact constant-primer or identifier match. High-quality paired reads were merged with COPE v1.2.5. Each unique nucleotide sequence was defined as a clonotype, and clonotypes were aligned to IMGT TRB V, D and J references with MiTCR v1.1. Only V-J combinations with frequency above 0.0001 were analysed, covering approximately 99% of repertoires. For each V-J combination, a TCR clonal expansion and chaos score was defined as the ratio of F50 clonal expansion to chaos observed in the TCRdist matrix. Welch's t-statistics and random forest were used to reduce the features to about 12 V-J combinations, which were then used as input to a naive Bayes classifier. The Morisita-Horn index was used to measure how similar the thyroid and blood repertoires were. In TCRdb, the public reads were trimmed at Q25 with fastp and aligned with MiXCR, with productive beta chains retained. Entries that share a CDR3 protein sequence are merged under the most common genes and DNA. TCRdb's processing, not the authors' own work, is the source of the V and J calls. Here the sample has 350,000 or so distinct CDR3 sequences; around a sixth occur a single time. Around 12% of the sample comes from the top ten.

Patients with ophthalmopathy had moderately to severely active disease, with a Clinical Activity Score of 3 or more, a NOSPECS grade of 4 or more, and a disease duration of less than 3 months. Patients were excluded if they had other autoimmune diseases, uncontrolled infections, pregnancy or lactation. Diagnosis was based on clinical symptoms, serum thyroxine, TRAb, thyroid ultrasound and orbital computed tomography. Using Ficoll-Paque density gradient centrifugation, PBMCs were isolated from about 10 ml of fresh peripheral blood. Total RNA was extracted using Trizol reagent, and RNA quality was checked on an Agilent 2100 Bioanalyzer.

The specimen sequenced was peripheral blood. Here the chain combines TRBV20-1 and TRBJ2-7; 8 central bases correspond to TRBD2. The source is an adult man with Graves' ophthalmopathy. CDR3 reads: CSASGWIAGMNSYEQYF. The DNA sequence follows: TGCAGTGCTAGTGGATGGATAGCGGGAATGAACTCCTACGAGCAGTACTTC.